The rows below give T cell receptor beta chains drawn from one sample of a study of OX40 agonist ivuxolimab in advanced cancers. The data were produced by immunoSEQ multiplex PCR, yet TCRdb's version contains in-frame clones alone and is incomplete. Of roughly 70,000 clones in the sample, approximately 78% were seen once. The specimen comprised CD4+ or CD8+ T cells sorted from blood, sampled in a trial of the OX40 agonist ivuxolimab. All receptors derive from an adult with an advanced solid tumor such as melanoma, head and neck, liver or kidney cancer. The CDR3 runs from the conserved cysteine through the conserved F or W. A D gene is named only where the DNA matches it firmly. Part of the rows lack a size; the others show once, few, many or a class for expanded clones.

CDR3nt | CDR3aa | d_gene | abundance | j_gene | v_gene
TGTGCCAGCAGCACCGGGACAACCTTCGGTGAGCAGTTCTTC | CASSTGTTFGEQFF | - | few | TRBJ2-1 | TRBV5-4
TGCGCCAGCAGCCAACGCCCTTCGGAGAACACTGAAGCTTTCTTT | CASSQRPSENTEAFF | - | once | TRBJ1-1 | TRBV4-1
TGTGCCAGCAGCGTAGCTGGGGATCTCACTGAAGCTTTCTTT | CASSVAGDLTEAFF | - | - | TRBJ1-1 | TRBV9
TGCGCCAGCAGCTTGGTGGGACAGAGCACAGATACGCAGTATTTT | CASSLVGQSTDTQYF | TRBD1 | - | TRBJ2-3 | TRBV5-1
TGCGCCAGCAGCGCCCCTCCCTACAATGAGCAGTTCTTC | CASSAPPYNEQFF | - | - | TRBJ2-1 | TRBV5-1
TGTGCCAGCAGTTTAGCTGCGGGAGGGGACAATGAGCAGTTCTTC | CASSLAAGGDNEQFF | TRBD2 | - | TRBJ2-1 | TRBV28
TGTGCCTGGACCCCTCGGAGGGGCAGGTGGGACGAGCAGTACTTC | CAWTPRRGRWDEQYF | - | - | TRBJ2-7 | TRBV30
TGTGCCAGCAGCAGGGAAAGCAATTCACCCCTCCACTTT | CASSRESNSPLHF | - | - | TRBJ1-6 | TRBV6-1
TGTGCCAGTAGCGGGGGACGGAACACTGAAGCTTTCTTT | CASSGGRNTEAFF | - | - | TRBJ1-1 | TRBV19
TGTGCCAGTGCAGGGGGCGAGAGATACGAGCAGTACTTC | CASAGGERYEQYF | TRBD1 | - | TRBJ2-7 | TRBV19
TGTGCCAGCTCACCGCCTACCTCGCAGGGGGCTCGCGAGCAGTACTTC | CASSPPTSQGAREQYF | TRBD1 | - | TRBJ2-7 | TRBV18
TGTGCCAGCAGTTACTCAGGGGGCGCAGATGGCTACACCTTC | CASSYSGGADGYTF | TRBD1 | - | TRBJ1-2 | TRBV6-5
TGTGCCGTCAGGGCCCAGGGATTTTATTACGAGCAGTACTTC | CAVRAQGFYYEQYF | - | - | TRBJ2-7 | TRBV28
TGTGCCAGCAGCTCATTAGCCCGGGGGCCGTACACCGGGGAGCTGTTTTTT | CASSSLARGPYTGELFF | - | once | TRBJ2-2 | TRBV5-4
TGTGCCAGCGGACAGTACAATCAGCCCCAGCATTTT | CASGQYNQPQHF | - | - | TRBJ1-5 | TRBV6-6
TGTGCCAGCAGTGACCACAGGGCCTCGAACTATGGCTACACCTTC | CASSDHRASNYGYTF | - | - | TRBJ1-2 | TRBV2
TGCGCCAGCAGCGCGACAGGGGCGACAGATACGCAGTATTTT | CASSATGATDTQYF | TRBD1 | - | TRBJ2-3 | TRBV5-1
TGTGCCAGCAGCTTGAACATTCTTAACTATGGCTACACCTTC | CASSLNILNYGYTF | - | - | TRBJ1-2 | TRBV7-2
TGTGCCAGCAGCCCCGCTTACGGGACAGATACGCAGTATTTT | CASSPAYGTDTQYF | - | - | TRBJ2-3 | TRBV28
TGTGCCAGCAACACACAGGGGGCATTAGAGACCCAGTACTTC | CASNTQGALETQYF | TRBD1 | - | TRBJ2-5 | TRBV7-9
TGTGCCAGTAGTATAGTGGAGGGTACTGGGGCCAACGTCCTGACTTTC | CASSIVEGTGANVLTF | - | - | TRBJ2-6 | TRBV19
TGTGCCAGCAGCCATACTAGCGGGGGGAACACCGGGGAGCTGTTTTTT | CASSHTSGGNTGELFF | TRBD2 | - | TRBJ2-2 | TRBV4-2
TGTGCCAGCAGTTTTTACCTTTTAACCCCCTACGAGCAGTACTTC | CASSFYLLTPYEQYF | - | - | TRBJ2-7 | TRBV28
TGCGCCAGCAGCCAACAGGGTTTGCATCAGCCCCAGCATTTT | CASSQQGLHQPQHF | - | - | TRBJ1-5 | TRBV4-1
TGCGCCAGCAGCTTGGAAGGGACGGGTTCGACTAACTATGGCTACACCTTC | CASSLEGTGSTNYGYTF | - | - | TRBJ1-2 | TRBV5-1
TGCGCCAGCAGCCCCCCCCTAGCGGGAGATCATTCAGAGCAGTACTTC | CASSPPLAGDHSEQYF | TRBD2 | - | TRBJ2-5 | TRBV4-1
TGTGCCAGCAGCGCCCGGGACGGTCGAAACACCATATATTTT | CASSARDGRNTIYF | - | - | TRBJ1-3 | TRBV7-9
TGCAGCGTTGTGACAGGGGGGGGATCTTACGAGCAGTACTTC | CSVVTGGGSYEQYF | TRBD1 | - | TRBJ2-7 | TRBV29-1
TGTGCCAGCAGTTCGAGAATGAACACTGAAGCTTTCTTT | CASSSRMNTEAFF | - | few | TRBJ1-1 | TRBV6-5
TGTGCCAGCGACCCGAACACCGGGGAGCTGTTTTTT | CASDPNTGELFF | - | - | TRBJ2-2 | TRBV30
TGTGCCAGCAGTGAAGGGGGGTACGGAGGCTACACCTTC | CASSEGGYGGYTF | - | - | TRBJ1-2 | TRBV2
TGTGCCATCAGTGAGTCCTTGAGGGGGGAAGCTTTCTTT | CAISESLRGEAFF | - | - | TRBJ1-1 | TRBV10-3
TGCGCCAGCAGGGTTTCCGCAGATACGCAGTATTTT | CASRVSADTQYF | - | - | TRBJ2-3 | TRBV5-1
TGTGCCAGCAGTTCCGCACCCCGACAGGGGGCTGATGGCTACACCTTC | CASSSAPRQGADGYTF | TRBD1 | - | TRBJ1-2 | TRBV28
TGTGCCAGCAGCGGAGGGGGCGGAAGAAACACCATATATTTT | CASSGGGGRNTIYF | TRBD1 | few | TRBJ1-3 | TRBV9
TGTGCCAGCAGCAGAAGTGAGGGGGCCAAAAACATTCAGTACTTC | CASSRSEGAKNIQYF | - | - | TRBJ2-4 | TRBV21-1
TGCGCCAGCAGCTCCTCAGGGGCGAGCACAGATACGCAGTATTTT | CASSSSGASTDTQYF | - | - | TRBJ2-3 | TRBV5-1
TGTGCCAGTAGTACCGACAGGCAACATCAGCCCCAGCATTTT | CASSTDRQHQPQHF | - | - | TRBJ1-5 | TRBV19
TGTGCCACCAGCAGTAGAACGACAGGGCCGATAGCCAAAAACATTCAGTACTTC | CATSSRTTGPIAKNIQYF | TRBD1 | once | TRBJ2-4 | TRBV15
TGTGCCAGCACTCCTGCGGACTTCTCCGGGAGGGAGCAGTACTTC | CASTPADFSGREQYF | TRBD2 | - | TRBJ2-7 | TRBV28
TGTGCCAGCTCACCCGATCAGAGCCACGAGCAGTACTTC | CASSPDQSHEQYF | - | once | TRBJ2-7 | TRBV18
TGTGCCAGGTACAAAATAGTAACTAACTATGGCTACACCTTC | CARYKIVTNYGYTF | - | - | TRBJ1-2 | TRBV21-1
TGTGCCAGTAGTTTCGAGGGAATCGGTGGCTACACCTTC | CASSFEGIGGYTF | - | - | TRBJ1-2 | TRBV19
TGTGCCAGCAGCTTACGGACTAGCGGAGATACGCAGTATTTT | CASSLRTSGDTQYF | TRBD2 | - | TRBJ2-3 | TRBV7-6
TGTGCCAGCACCTCCGGCTTTAATGAAAAACTGTTTTTT | CASTSGFNEKLFF | - | - | TRBJ1-4 | TRBV7-2
TGTGCCAGCAGCTTAGGGACGGCGTCCTACAATGAGCAGTTCTTC | CASSLGTASYNEQFF | - | few | TRBJ2-1 | TRBV7-2
TGTGCCATCACCAGCGGGACAGGGAATCGGGAGCAGTACTTC | CAITSGTGNREQYF | TRBD1 | - | TRBJ2-7 | TRBV10-3
TGTGCCAGCGGCACTACCCGCCCGGGACAGGGCACTGAAGCTTTCTTT | CASGTTRPGQGTEAFF | TRBD1 | - | TRBJ1-1 | TRBV27
TGCGCCAGCAGCCAGGGACAAGGAGAATGGGAGACCCAGTACTTC | CASSQGQGEWETQYF | - | - | TRBJ2-5 | TRBV5-1
TGCGCCAGCAGCCAACAGGGGGCCGAGCAGTACTTC | CASSQQGAEQYF | TRBD1 | - | TRBJ2-7 | TRBV5-1
TGTGCCAGTAGTATCGGCTGGGCTGCGAGCTATGGCTACACCTTC | CASSIGWAASYGYTF | - | - | TRBJ1-2 | TRBV19
TGTGCCAGCAGCTCTATCCCAGGATCCTACGAGCAGTACTTC | CASSSIPGSYEQYF | - | - | TRBJ2-7 | TRBV7-9
TGTGCCAGCAGTTCATCCCTCTACGAGCAGTACTTC | CASSSSLYEQYF | - | - | TRBJ2-7 | TRBV6-6
TGTGCCAGCAGTGAAAGGACAAGGAGGGCCACTGAAGCTTTCTTT | CASSERTRRATEAFF | - | once | TRBJ1-1 | TRBV6-1
TGTGCCAGCAGCTTTGGGGGGGGAACCGCTGAAGCTTTCTTT | CASSFGGGTAEAFF | - | - | TRBJ1-1 | TRBV5-4
TGTGCCAGCAGACGTGAGTTGAACACTGAAGCTTTCTTT | CASRRELNTEAFF | - | - | TRBJ1-1 | TRBV28